The TCR beta chain under discussion was sequenced for a study of cytomegalovirus exposure and HLA in healthy donors. Broader study findings: Through in vitro validation, three CMV-associated chains were shown to be specific for CMV antigens. Cytomegalovirus-associated TCR beta chains were listed, numbering around 150.

The CDR3 is made up of 14 amino acids. CDR1 and CDR2 from the germline V gene are SGHRS and YFSETQ. Unmatched junction bases numbered 3, after V lost 2 bases and J lost 3 bases. Note on this clone: Its antigen is currently unknown.

The repertoire was sequenced with immunoSEQ multiplex PCR; TCRdb's copy has only in-frame clones and lacks some. The sample carries roughly 310,000 clones, roughly 90% recorded once. The V gene is TRBV5-1, the J gene TRBJ2-3, with 7 bases fitting TRBD2. This TCR was sampled from a man between 25 and 39 years old in good health and CMV-seronegative. Input material: PBMCs. The CDR3 sequence: CASSFGGETDTQYF. The CDR3 DNA sequence: TGCGCCAGCAGCTTTGGGGGGGAGACAGATACGCAGTATTTT.